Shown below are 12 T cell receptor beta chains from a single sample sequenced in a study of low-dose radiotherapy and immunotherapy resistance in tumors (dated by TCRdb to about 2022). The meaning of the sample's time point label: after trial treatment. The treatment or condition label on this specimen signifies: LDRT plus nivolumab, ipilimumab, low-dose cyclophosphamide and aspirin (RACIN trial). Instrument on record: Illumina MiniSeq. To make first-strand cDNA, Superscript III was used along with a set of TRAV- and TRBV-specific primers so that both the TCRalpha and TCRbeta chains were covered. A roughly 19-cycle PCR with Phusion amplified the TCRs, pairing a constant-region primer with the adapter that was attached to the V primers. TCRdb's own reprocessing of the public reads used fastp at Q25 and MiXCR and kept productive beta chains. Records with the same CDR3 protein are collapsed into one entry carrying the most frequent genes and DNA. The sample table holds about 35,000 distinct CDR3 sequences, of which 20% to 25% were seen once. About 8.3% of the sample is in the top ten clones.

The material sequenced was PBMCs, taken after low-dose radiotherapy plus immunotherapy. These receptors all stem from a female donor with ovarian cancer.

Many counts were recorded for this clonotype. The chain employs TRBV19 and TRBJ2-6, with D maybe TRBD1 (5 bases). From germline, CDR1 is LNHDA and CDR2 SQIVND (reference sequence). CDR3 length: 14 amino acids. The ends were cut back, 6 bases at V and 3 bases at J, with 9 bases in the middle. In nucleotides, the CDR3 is TGTGCCAGTAGAGACAGCATTGGGGCCAACGTCCTGACTTTC. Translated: CASRDSIGANVLTF.

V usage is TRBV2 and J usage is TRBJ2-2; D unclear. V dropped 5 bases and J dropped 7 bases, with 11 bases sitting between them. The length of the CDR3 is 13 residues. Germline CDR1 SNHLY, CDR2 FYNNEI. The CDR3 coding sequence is TGTGCCAGCAGTTGGCTGCAACTCGGGGAGCTGTTTTTT. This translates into CASSWLQLGELFF.

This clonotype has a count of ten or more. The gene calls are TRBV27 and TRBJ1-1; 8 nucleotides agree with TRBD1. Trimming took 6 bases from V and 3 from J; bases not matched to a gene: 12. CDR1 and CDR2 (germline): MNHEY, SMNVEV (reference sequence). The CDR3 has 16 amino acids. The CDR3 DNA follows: TGTGCCAGCAGCTTCCTGCCGGGACAGGTGGACACTGAAGCTTTCTTT. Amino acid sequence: CASSFLPGQVDTEAFF.

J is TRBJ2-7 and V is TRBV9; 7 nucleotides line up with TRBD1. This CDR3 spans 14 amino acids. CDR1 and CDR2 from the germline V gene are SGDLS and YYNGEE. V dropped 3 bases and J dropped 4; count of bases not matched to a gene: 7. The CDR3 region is CASSDNYRGYEQYF. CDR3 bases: TGTGCCAGCAGCGACAATTACAGGGGTTACGAGCAGTACTTC.

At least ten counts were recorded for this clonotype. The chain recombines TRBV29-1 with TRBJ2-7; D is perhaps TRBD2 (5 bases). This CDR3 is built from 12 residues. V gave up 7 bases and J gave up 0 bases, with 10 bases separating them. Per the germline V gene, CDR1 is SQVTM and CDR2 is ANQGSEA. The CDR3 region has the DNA TGCAGCGCGTTCCGGGACTCCTACGAGCAGTACTTC. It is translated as CSAFRDSYEQYF.

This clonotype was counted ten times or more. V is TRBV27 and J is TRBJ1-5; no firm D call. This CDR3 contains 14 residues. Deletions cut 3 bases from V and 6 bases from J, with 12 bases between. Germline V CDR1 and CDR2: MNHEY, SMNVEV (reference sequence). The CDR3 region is CASSFRQAGQPQHF. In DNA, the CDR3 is TGTGCCAGCAGTTTCCGTCAGGCAGGTCAGCCCCAGCATTTT.

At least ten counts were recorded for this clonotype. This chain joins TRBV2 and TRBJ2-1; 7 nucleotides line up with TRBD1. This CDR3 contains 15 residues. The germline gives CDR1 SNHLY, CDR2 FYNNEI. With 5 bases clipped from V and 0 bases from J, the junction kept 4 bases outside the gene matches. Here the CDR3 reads CASSRQGSSYNEQFF. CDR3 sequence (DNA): TGTGCCAGCAGTCGACAGGGTAGCTCCTACAATGAGCAGTTCTTC.

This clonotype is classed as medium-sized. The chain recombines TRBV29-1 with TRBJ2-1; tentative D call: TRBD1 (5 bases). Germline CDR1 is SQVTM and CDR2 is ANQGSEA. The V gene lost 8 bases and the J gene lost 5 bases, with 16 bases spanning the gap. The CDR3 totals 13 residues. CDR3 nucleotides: TGCAGCCTCCTAGGACACCTCAACAATGAGCAGTTCTTC. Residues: CSLLGHLNNEQFF.

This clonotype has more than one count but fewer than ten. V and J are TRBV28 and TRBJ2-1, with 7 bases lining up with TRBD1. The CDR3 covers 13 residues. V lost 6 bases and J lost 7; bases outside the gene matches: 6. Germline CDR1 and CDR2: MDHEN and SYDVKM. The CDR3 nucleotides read TGTGCCAGCAGCGGGACAGCCGCTAATGAGCAGTTCTTC. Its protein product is CASSGTAANEQFF.

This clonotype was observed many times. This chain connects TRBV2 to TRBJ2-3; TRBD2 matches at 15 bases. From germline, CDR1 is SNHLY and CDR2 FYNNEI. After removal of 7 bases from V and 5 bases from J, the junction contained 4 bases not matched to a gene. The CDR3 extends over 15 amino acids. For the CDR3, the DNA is TGTGCCAGCATGGTGGGACTAGCGGGAGGAGATACGCAGTATTTT. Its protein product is CASMVGLAGGDTQYF.

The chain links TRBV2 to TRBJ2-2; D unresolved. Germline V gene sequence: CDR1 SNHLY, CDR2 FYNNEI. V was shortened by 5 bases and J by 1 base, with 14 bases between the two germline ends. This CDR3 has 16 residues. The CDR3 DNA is TGTGCCAGCAGTTCCTTCGGATGGGGGAACACCGGGGAGCTGTTTTTT. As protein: CASSSFGWGNTGELFF. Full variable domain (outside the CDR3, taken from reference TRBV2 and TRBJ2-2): EPEVTQTPSHQVTQMGQEVILRCVPISNHLYFYWYRQILGQKVEFLVSFYNNEISEKSEIFDDQFSVERPDGSNFTLKIRSTKLEDSAMYFCASSSFGWGNTGELFFGEGSRLTVL.

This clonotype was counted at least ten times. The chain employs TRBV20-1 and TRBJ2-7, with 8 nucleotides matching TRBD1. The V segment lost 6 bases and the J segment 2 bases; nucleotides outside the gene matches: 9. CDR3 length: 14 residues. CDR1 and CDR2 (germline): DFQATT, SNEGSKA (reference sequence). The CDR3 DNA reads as TGCAGTGCAACCGGACAGGGTCCAACCTACGAGCAGTACTTC. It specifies CSATGQGPTYEQYF.